This T cell receptor beta chain was documented in a study of shared clonotypes between healthy human individuals. Clones were read by immunoSEQ multiplex PCR, and TCRdb kept only the in-frame ones, dropping some. The sample holds 550,000 to 800,000 clones, roughly 91% seen once. CDR1 is SNHLY and CDR2 is FYNNEI in the germline V gene. Deletions cut 6 bases from V and 4 bases from J, with 18 bases between. The CDR3 runs to 16 residues. The chain combines TRBV2 with TRBJ1-4, with D uncertain. The sequence was obtained from a man in his late teens or twenties in good health. Some clones in this sample may be carry-over from other donors' samples. The sequenced sample consisted of memory CD8+ T cells from PBMCs. Subset of the sample: CD45RO+ cells pooled with CCR7-negative TemRA cells. The CDR3 DNA is TGTGCCAGCAGCAATCACCAGGCTAGTTATAATGAAAAACTGTTTTTT. Its translation: CASSNHQASYNEKLFF.